The clone carrying this T cell receptor beta chain was seen a single time. No antigen is known for it. Some clones are missing from TCRdb's copy, which holds only in-frame ones; the method was immunoSEQ multiplex PCR. The sample gives some 2,000,000 clones, more than 90% of which show up once; 0.1% to 0.15% is in the top ten. The sample originates from a study of shared clonotypes between healthy human individuals. General observations from the study: It was the non-shared clonotypes that had lower generation probabilities than clonotypes shared by all four donors. Naive subsets, compared against memory subsets, generally had larger estimated richness values.

The CDR3 is 17 amino acids. Trimming removed 2 bases from V and 0 bases from J, with 15 bases in between. Germline V CDR1 and CDR2: MNHNS, SASEGT. This receptor was obtained from a man in his late teens or twenties in good health. The sample was naive CD4+ T cells sorted from blood. Specified subset: CD45RA+ positively selected. The rearrangement links TRBV6-1 to TRBJ2-3; D is possibly TRBD1 (5 bases). The DNA of the CDR3 is TGTGCCAGCAGTGAATTAGTACGGAGACAGAGCACAGATACGCAGTATTTT. Residues: CASSELVRRQSTDTQYF.